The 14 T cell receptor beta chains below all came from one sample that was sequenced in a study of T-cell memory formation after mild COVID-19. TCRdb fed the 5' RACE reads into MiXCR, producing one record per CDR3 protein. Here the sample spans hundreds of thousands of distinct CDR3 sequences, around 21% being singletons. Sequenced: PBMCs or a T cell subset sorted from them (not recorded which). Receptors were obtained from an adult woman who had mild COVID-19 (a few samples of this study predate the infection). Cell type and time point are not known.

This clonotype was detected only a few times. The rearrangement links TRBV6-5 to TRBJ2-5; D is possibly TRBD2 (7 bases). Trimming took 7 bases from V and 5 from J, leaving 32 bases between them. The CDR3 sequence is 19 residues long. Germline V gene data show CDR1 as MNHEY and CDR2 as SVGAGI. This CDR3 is CASIPGEGRGSPSEETQYF. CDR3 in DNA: TGTGCCAGCATCCCGGGGGAGGGCAGGGGATCGCCGAGTGAGGAGACCCAGTACTTC.

The CDR3 spells CATQQVPFDEQFF. The DNA for the CDR3 is TGTGCCACCCAACAGGTTCCCTTCGATGAGCAGTTCTTC. V and J are TRBV7-9 and TRBJ2-1, with D possibly matching TRBD1 (5 bases). This CDR3 has 13 residues. The ends were cut back, 10 bases at V and 8 bases at J, with 18 bases in the middle. Germline loops: CDR1 SEHNR, CDR2 FQNEAQ (reference sequence).

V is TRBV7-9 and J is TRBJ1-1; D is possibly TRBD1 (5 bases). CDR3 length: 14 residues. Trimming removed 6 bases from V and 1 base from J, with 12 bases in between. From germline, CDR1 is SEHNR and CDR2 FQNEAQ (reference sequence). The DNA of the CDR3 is TGTGCCAGCAGAGACCCGGGGGGGAACACTGAAGCTTTCTTT. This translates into CASRDPGGNTEAFF.

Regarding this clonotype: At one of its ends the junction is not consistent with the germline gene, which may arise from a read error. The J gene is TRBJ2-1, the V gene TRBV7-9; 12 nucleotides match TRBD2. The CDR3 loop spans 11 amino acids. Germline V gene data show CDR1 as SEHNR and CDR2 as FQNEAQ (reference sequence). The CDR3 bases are TGTGCCAGCAGCTTGGGACTAGCGGGTGTCTTC. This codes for CASSLGLAGVF.

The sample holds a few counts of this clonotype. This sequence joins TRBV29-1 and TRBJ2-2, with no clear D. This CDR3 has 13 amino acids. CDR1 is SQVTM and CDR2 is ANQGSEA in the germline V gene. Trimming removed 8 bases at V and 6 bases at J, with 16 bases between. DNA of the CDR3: TGCAGCACCTCCGAGGTATCGGCCGGGGAGCTGTTTTTT. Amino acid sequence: CSTSEVSAGELFF.

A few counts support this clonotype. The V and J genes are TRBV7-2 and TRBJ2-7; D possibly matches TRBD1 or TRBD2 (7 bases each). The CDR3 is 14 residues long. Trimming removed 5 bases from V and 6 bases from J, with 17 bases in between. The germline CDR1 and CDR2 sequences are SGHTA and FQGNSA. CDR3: CASSLQGQRGEQYF. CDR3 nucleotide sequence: TGTGCCAGCAGCCTACAGGGACAGCGGGGCGAGCAGTACTTC.

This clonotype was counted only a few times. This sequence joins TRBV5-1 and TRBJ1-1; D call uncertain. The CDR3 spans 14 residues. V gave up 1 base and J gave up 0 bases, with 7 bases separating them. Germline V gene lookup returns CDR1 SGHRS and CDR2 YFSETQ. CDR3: CASSLLGLNTEAFF. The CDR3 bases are TGCGCCAGCAGCTTGCTGGGTTTGAACACTGAAGCTTTCTTT.

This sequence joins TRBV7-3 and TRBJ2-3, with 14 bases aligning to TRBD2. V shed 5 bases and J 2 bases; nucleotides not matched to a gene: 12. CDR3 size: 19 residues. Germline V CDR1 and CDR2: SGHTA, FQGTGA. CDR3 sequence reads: CASSLGLAGAAASTDTQYF. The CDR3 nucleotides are TGTGCCAGCAGCCTGGGACTAGCGGGGGCCGCTGCTTCCACAGATACGCAGTATTTT.

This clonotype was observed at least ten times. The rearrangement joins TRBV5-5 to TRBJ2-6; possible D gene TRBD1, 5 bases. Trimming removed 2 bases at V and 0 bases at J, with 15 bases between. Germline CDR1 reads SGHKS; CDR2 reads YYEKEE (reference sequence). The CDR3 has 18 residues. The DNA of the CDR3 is TGTGCCAGCAGCTTATATACAGGAATCCCCTCTGGGGCCAACGTCCTGACTTTC. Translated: CASSLYTGIPSGANVLTF.

In DNA, the CDR3 is TGTGCCACCAGTGACCCGGACGGGGGCCTGGATGAGCAGTTCTTC. The encoded protein is CATSDPDGGLDEQFF. The rearrangement links TRBV24-1 to TRBJ2-1; the D call may be TRBD1 or TRBD2 (6 bases each). V shed 4 bases and J shed 8 bases, with 17 bases lying between them. This CDR3 comprises 15 residues. Germline V gene data show CDR1 as KGHDR and CDR2 as SFDVKD.

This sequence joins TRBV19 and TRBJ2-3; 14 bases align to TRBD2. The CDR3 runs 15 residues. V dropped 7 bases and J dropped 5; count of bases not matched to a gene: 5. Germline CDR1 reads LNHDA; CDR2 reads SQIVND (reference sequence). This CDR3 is CASNLGLAGVDTQYF. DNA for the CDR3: TGTGCCAGTAACCTGGGACTAGCGGGGGTAGATACGCAGTATTTT.

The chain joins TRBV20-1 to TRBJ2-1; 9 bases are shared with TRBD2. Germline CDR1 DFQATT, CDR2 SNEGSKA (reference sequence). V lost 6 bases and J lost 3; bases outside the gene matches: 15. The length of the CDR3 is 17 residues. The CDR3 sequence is CSANRDGAGGIYNEQFF. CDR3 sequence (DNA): TGCAGTGCGAACCGGGATGGCGCGGGGGGGATCTACAATGAGCAGTTCTTC.

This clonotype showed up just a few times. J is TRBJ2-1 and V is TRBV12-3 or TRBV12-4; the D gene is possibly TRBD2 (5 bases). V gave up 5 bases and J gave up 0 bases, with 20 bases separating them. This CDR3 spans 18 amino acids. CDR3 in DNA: TGTGCCAGCAGTCGAAGCGGTAACAAGATCTACTCCTACAATGAGCAGTTCTTC. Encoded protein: CASSRSGNKIYSYNEQFF.

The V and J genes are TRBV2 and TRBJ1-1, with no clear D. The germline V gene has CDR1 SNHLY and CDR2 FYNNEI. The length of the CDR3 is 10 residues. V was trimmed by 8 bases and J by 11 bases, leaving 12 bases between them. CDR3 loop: CASWRQKAFF. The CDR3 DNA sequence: TGTGCCAGCTGGAGGCAGAAGGCTTTCTTT.